These 29 T cell receptor beta chains were sequenced from one sample in a study of cytomegalovirus exposure and HLA in healthy donors. Method: immunoSEQ multiplex PCR; TCRdb's copy keeps in-frame clones and lacks some. There are some 140,000 clones in the sample; just over 85% occur only once, and 2.1% lies in the top ten. The sequenced material came from PBMCs. The source is a human donor in good health.

This clone was recorded once. This rearrangement joins TRBV18 to TRBJ1-2; D might be TRBD1 (6 bases). Germline lookup yields CDR1 KGHSH and CDR2 LQKENI. Trimming pared 2 bases from V and 5 bases from J, leaving 21 bases between. The CDR3 is made up of 17 amino acids. The CDR3 bases are TGTGCCAGCTCACCAAGGGACATAGGATTATTCGAGTATGGCTACACCTTC. Amino acid sequence: CASSPRDIGLFEYGYTF. Complete variable domain (other parts from reference TRBV18 and TRBJ1-2): NAGVMQNPRHLVRRRGQEARLRCSPMKGHSHVYWYRQLPEEGLKFMVYLQKENIIDESGMPKERFSAEFPKEGPSILRIQQVVRGDSAAYFCASSPRDIGLFEYGYTFGSGTRLTVV.

The V call is TRBV2, the J call TRBJ1-4; D is possibly TRBD1 (5 bases). CDR1 and CDR2 (germline): SNHLY, FYNNEI. Trimming took off 6 bases at V and 0 bases at J, with 8 bases between the two ends. The CDR3 runs 14 residues. Here the CDR3 DNA reads TGTGCCAGCAGAGAGACAGCAACTAATGAAAAACTGTTTTTT. Translating it yields CASRETATNEKLFF.

This clone was seen a single time. The V and J genes are TRBV6-1 and TRBJ1-2, with D possibly being TRBD1 (6 bases). V lost 6 bases and J lost 2, with 13 bases in between. This CDR3 spans 14 amino acids. Germline CDR1 reads MNHNS; CDR2 reads SASEGT. CDR3 loop: CASRTRGRNYGYTF. In DNA, the CDR3 is TGTGCCAGCAGAACCAGGGGTAGGAACTATGGCTACACCTTC.

The V and J genes are TRBV6-1 and TRBJ2-7; 7 nucleotides match TRBD1. This CDR3 is built from 13 residues. Trimming at V came to 7 bases and at J to 6 bases, leaving 9 bases not matched to a gene. The germline CDR1 and CDR2 sequences are MNHNS and SASEGT. The CDR3 coding sequence is TGTGCCAGCAATCCTACAGGGGCTAGCGAGCAGTACTTC. The encoded protein is CASNPTGASEQYF.

This clone was picked up a small number of times. This chain connects TRBV25-1 to TRBJ2-7; D is possibly TRBD1 (6 bases). This CDR3 comprises 11 residues. Deletions cut 8 bases from V and 7 bases from J, with 12 bases between. The germline V gene encodes CDR1 MGHDK and CDR2 SYGVNS. CDR3 nucleotides: TGTGCCAGCCATACAGGGTGGGAGCAGTACTTC. Residues: CASHTGWEQYF.

This clone showed up just a few times. The V and J genes are TRBV19 and TRBJ1-6; D not certain. The CDR3 has 13 amino acids. Germline CDR1 and CDR2: LNHDA and SQIVND (reference sequence). V was pared by 2 bases and J by 8 bases, with 7 bases between. DNA of the CDR3: TGTGCCAGTAGTATAAATCGGGATTCACCCCTCCACTTT. Protein: CASSINRDSPLHF.

The chain recombines TRBV15 with TRBJ2-3; TRBD2 matches 12 bases. Germline V lookup: CDR1 LNHNV, CDR2 YYDKDF (reference sequence). Unmatched junction bases numbered 10, after V lost 4 bases and J lost 5 bases. This CDR3 comprises 17 residues. The CDR3 sequence: CATSIGTSGGLEDTQYF. CDR3 DNA: TGTGCCACCAGCATCGGAACTAGCGGGGGGCTCGAAGATACGCAGTATTTT.

The chain carries TRBV18 and TRBJ2-7; D ambiguous. CDR1 and CDR2 from the germline V gene are KGHSH and LQKENI. Trimming left V 4 bases short and J 1 base short, with 5 bases between. The CDR3 runs 12 residues. CDR3 protein: CASSRLSYEQYF. The CDR3 DNA reads TGTGCCAGCTCACGGCTTTCCTACGAGCAGTACTTC.

The count of this clone is one. The rearrangement joins TRBV11-3 to TRBJ2-4; no reliable D call. Germline loops: CDR1 SGHNT, CDR2 YENEEA. This CDR3 has 13 amino acids. Trimming stripped 4 bases from V and 0 bases from J, with 4 bases between. CDR3 protein: CASSYTAKNIQYF. In nucleotides, the CDR3 is TGTGCCAGCAGCTACACAGCCAAAAACATTCAGTACTTC.

The chain has TRBV4-1 and TRBJ2-1; D might be TRBD2 (6 bases). CDR3 size: 17 residues. Trimming cost V 2 bases and J 5 bases, with 19 bases left between them. Germline CDR1 reads MGHRA; CDR2 reads YSYEKL. CDR3 amino acids: CASSQRQRWGVDNEQFF. CDR3 nucleotides: TGCGCCAGCAGCCAAAGACAGCGGTGGGGGGTGGACAATGAGCAGTTCTTC.

V gene TRBV9 combines with J gene TRBJ2-7, with 10 bases aligning to TRBD2. Germline CDR1 and CDR2: SGDLS and YYNGEE. This CDR3 is built from 16 residues. J lost 4 bases, V lost 2 bases, and 9 bases had no gene match. Written as DNA, the CDR3 is TGTGCCAGCAGCGTTAGCGGGGGGCGGTCCCGGTACGAGCAGTACTTC. Its translation is CASSVSGGRSRYEQYF.

The chain links TRBV15 to TRBJ1-4; unclear D gene. Germline V gives CDR1 LNHNV, CDR2 YYDKDF (reference sequence). Trimming pared 3 bases from V and 4 bases from J, leaving 12 bases between. CDR3 length: 15 amino acids. The CDR3 DNA is TGTGCCACCAGCAGGACACGGTCCCGTAATGAAAAACTGTTTTTT. Protein product: CATSRTRSRNEKLFF. Together with reference TRBV15 and TRBJ1-4, the CDR3 gives the full variable domain: DAMVIQNPRYQVTQFGKPVTLSCSQTLNHNVMYWYQQKSSQAPKLLFHYYDKDFNNEADTPDNFQSRRPNTSFCFLDIRSPGLGDTAMYLCATSRTRSRNEKLFFGSGTQLSVL.

The chain is built from TRBV18 and TRBJ1-1; D uncertain. The CDR3 runs to 15 residues. Germline V gene data show CDR1 as KGHSH and CDR2 as LQKENI. The ends were cut back, 2 bases at V and 3 bases at J, with 13 bases in the middle. The CDR3, as DNA: TGTGCCAGCTCACCAGAGGGTCTCAGCTACACTGAAGCTTTCTTT. It specifies CASSPEGLSYTEAFF.

The rearrangement links TRBV28 to TRBJ1-1; 11 positions agree with TRBD1. The germline CDR1 and CDR2 sequences are MDHEN and SYDVKM. This CDR3 has 15 amino acids. V gave up 2 bases and J gave up 5 bases; unmatched junction bases: 4. CDR3 bases: TGTGCCAGCAGTTTACCCAGGGACAGGGGGACTGAAGCTTTCTTT. This codes for CASSLPRDRGTEAFF.

The chain couples TRBV7-8 to TRBJ1-6; D might be TRBD1 (5 bases). Germline CDR1 is SGHVS and CDR2 is FQNEAQ. Deletions cut 1 base from V and 9 bases from J, with 13 bases between. The CDR3 has 15 amino acids. This CDR3 is CASSLELAGLSPLHF. The CDR3 DNA is TGTGCCAGCAGCTTAGAGTTGGCAGGGCTTTCACCCCTCCACTTT. Together with reference TRBV7-8 and TRBJ1-6, the CDR3 gives the full variable domain: GAGVSQSPRYKVAKRGQDVALRCDPISGHVSLFWYQQALGQGPEFLTYFQNEAQLDKSGLPSDRFFAERPEGSVSTLKIQRTQQEDSAVYLCASSLELAGLSPLHFGNGTRLTVT.

This chain joins TRBV5-1 and TRBJ1-1, with D hard to call. Trimming stripped 0 bases from V and 6 bases from J, with 12 bases between. The germline gives CDR1 SGHRS, CDR2 YFSETQ. The length of the CDR3 is 14 residues. The CDR3, as DNA: TGCGCCAGCAGCTTGGAAGGACTGGGCTCTGAAGCTTTCTTT. This codes for CASSLEGLGSEAFF.

The chain uses TRBV29-1 and TRBJ2-2; 8 bases fit TRBD1. V lost 6 bases to trimming and J lost 4 bases; unmatched junction nucleotides: 7. The CDR3 length is 14 residues. Germline assignment: CDR1 SQVTM and CDR2 ANQGSEA. CDR3 sequence: CSVRTGMVTGELFF. CDR3 nucleotide sequence: TGCAGCGTGAGGACAGGGATGGTCACCGGGGAGCTGTTTTTT.

The genes are TRBV4-3 and TRBJ1-3; 7 bases agree with TRBD1. J was trimmed by 0 bases and V by 1 base; bases with no gene match: 3. Germline-derived CDR1 and CDR2 are LGHNA and YSLEER. This CDR3 contains 16 residues. CDR3 sequence reads: CASSQGTGHSGNTIYF. The CDR3 nucleotides are TGCGCCAGCAGCCAAGGGACAGGCCACTCTGGAAACACCATATATTTT.

The chain combines TRBV5-1 with TRBJ2-1, with D possibly being TRBD2 (6 bases). The V gene's germline CDR1 is SGHRS and CDR2 YFSETQ. This CDR3 contains 14 residues. The germline V and J ends were trimmed by 4 bases and 6 bases, with 14 bases remaining between them. In DNA form, the CDR3 reads TGCGCCAGCAGCCTCCAGACTAGTAGCAATGAGCAGTTCTTC. Amino acid sequence: CASSLQTSSNEQFF.

The count of this clone is one. V is TRBV4-1 and J is TRBJ2-3; D ambiguous. There are 15 residues in the CDR3. Germline CDR1 and CDR2: MGHRA and YSYEKL. Trimming removed 2 bases from V and 0 bases from J, with 9 bases in between. In DNA, the CDR3 is TGCGCCAGCAGCCAATTTAGTCTAAGCACAGATACGCAGTATTTT. Translation: CASSQFSLSTDTQYF.

The table lists this clone with a few counts. V is TRBV25-1 and J is TRBJ1-1; no clear D. Trimming cost V 7 bases and J 1 base, with 4 bases left between them. CDR3 length: 11 residues. Germline assignment: CDR1 MGHDK and CDR2 SYGVNS. This CDR3 is CASMRNTEAFF. CDR3 in DNA: TGTGCCAGCATGCGGAACACTGAAGCTTTCTTT. Using reference TRBV25-1 and TRBJ1-1 for the parts outside the CDR3, the full variable domain is EADIYQTPRYLVIGTGKKITLECSQTMGHDKMYWYQQDPGMELHLIHYSYGVNSTEKGDLSSESTVSRIRTEHFPLTLESARPSHTSQYLCASMRNTEAFFGQGTRLTVV.

In DNA, the CDR3 is TGCGCCAGCAGCTTCGGGGCACAGGGTCCACCTAACTATGGCTACACCTTC. This gives the protein CASSFGAQGPPNYGYTF. The chain links TRBV5-1 to TRBJ1-2; D might be TRBD1 (6 bases). This CDR3 comprises 17 residues. With 2 bases removed from V and 0 bases from J, the gap between germline ends came to 17 bases. Germline loops: CDR1 SGHRS, CDR2 YFSETQ.

The chain employs TRBV15 and TRBJ1-4; D not resolved. Germline V lookup: CDR1 LNHNV, CDR2 YYDKDF (reference sequence). The CDR3 is made up of 13 amino acids. Trimming stripped 3 bases from V and 8 bases from J, with 10 bases between. CDR3 DNA sequence: TGTGCCACCAGCAGGATCAGATTCGAAAAACTGTTTTTT. Amino acids: CATSRIRFEKLFF.

The J gene is TRBJ2-3, the V gene TRBV7-3, with a weak D call TRBD2 (5 bases). The CDR3 has 14 residues. Germline V gene lookup returns CDR1 SGHTA and CDR2 FQGTGA. V dropped 2 bases and J dropped 6 bases, with 12 bases sitting between them. The CDR3 nucleotides are TGTGCCAGCAGCTTAGTCGCCCCGGGGGATACGCAGTATTTT. Protein product: CASSLVAPGDTQYF.

The chain links TRBV5-6 to TRBJ2-4, with 8 bases fitting TRBD2. J lost 8 bases, V lost 3 bases, and 4 bases had no gene match. The CDR3 is 13 residues long. CDR1 is SGHDT and CDR2 is YYEEEE in the germline V gene. The chain's CDR3 is CASSSDGRDIQYF. The CDR3 DNA follows: TGTGCCAGCAGCTCGGACGGGAGGGACATTCAGTACTTC.

V and J are TRBV5-1 and TRBJ2-3; 7 nucleotides match TRBD2. The CDR3 sequence is 17 residues long. CDR1 and CDR2 from the germline V gene are SGHRS and YFSETQ. V trimming: 0 bases; J trimming: 4 bases; junction bases outside the gene matches: 11. CDR3 DNA: TGCGCCAGCAGCTTGGGTTGGACTAGGGGATTTTCAGATACGCAGTATTTT. It specifies CASSLGWTRGFSDTQYF. Supplemented by reference TRBV5-1 and TRBJ2-3, the full variable domain reads KAGVTQTPRYLIKTRGQQVTLSCSPISGHRSVSWYQQTPGQGLQFLFEYFSETQRNKGNFPGRFSGRQFSNSRSEMNVSTLELGDSALYLCASSLGWTRGFSDTQYFGPGTRLTVL.

The chain recombines TRBV5-8 with TRBJ2-1; the match to TRBD2 covers 7 bases. Germline assignment: CDR1 SGHTS and CDR2 YDEGEE. The CDR3 contains 15 residues. Trimming took 0 bases from V and 8 from J; bases not matched to a gene: 8. CDR3 region: CASSLAWRGSDEQFF. Written as DNA, the CDR3 is TGTGCCAGCAGCTTGGCCTGGCGGGGGTCCGATGAGCAGTTCTTC.

The V and J genes are TRBV9 and TRBJ1-6; no clear D. The germline CDR1 and CDR2 sequences are SGDLS and YYNGEE. V dropped 0 bases and J dropped 10 bases, with 14 bases sitting between them. The length of the CDR3 is 15 residues. CDR3 nucleotides: TGTGCCAGCAGCGTAGGGGAGGCTTATAGATCACCCCTCCACTTT. It yields the protein CASSVGEAYRSPLHF.

The rearrangement joins TRBV11-2 to TRBJ2-7, with D possibly TRBD1 on 5 matching bases. V was shortened by 5 bases and J by 6 bases, with 17 bases between the two germline ends. This CDR3 has 14 amino acids. Germline-derived CDR1 and CDR2 are SGHAT and FQNNGV. CDR3 sequence (DNA): TGTGCCAGCAGCCCACGGCCGGGCCAGGGCGAGCAGTACTTC. Translating gives CASSPRPGQGEQYF.